This is a list of T cell receptor beta chains from one sample in a study of identical twins. A single record per CDR3 protein comes from TCRdb applying MiXCR to the 5' RACE reads. Of some 500,000 distinct CDR3 sequences in the sample, around 9.6% were seen once. These same records also appear under a second study, on yellow fever vaccine responses in identical twins.

The specimen sequenced was PBMCs. The receptors come from a woman younger than 35 in good health. The CDR3 runs from the conserved cysteine through the conserved F or W. A D gene is named only where the DNA matches it firmly. Some rows mark clone size as missing; the rest say once, few, many or name a class of expanded clone.

j_gene	d_gene	abundance	v_gene	len	CDR3nt	CDR3aa
TRBJ2-7	-	many	TRBV6-5	13	TGTGCCAGCAGTTACTCGGTTGGTGTCGAGCAGTACTTC	CASSYSVGVEQYF
TRBJ2-5	TRBD1	many	TRBV2	13	TGTGCCAGCAGCGGACAGGCCCAAGAGACCCAGTACTTC	CASSGQAQETQYF
TRBJ2-5	TRBD1	many	TRBV5-1	14	TGCGCCAGCAGCTTGGCGGGACAGGGGGAGACCCAGTACTTC	CASSLAGQGETQYF
TRBJ2-1	TRBD2	few	TRBV7-2	17	TGTGCCAGCAGCCAACGACTGATAGCGGGAATGAGGGATGAGCAGTTCTTC	CASSQRLIAGMRDEQFF
TRBJ2-3	-	many	TRBV5-5	14	TGTGCCAGCAGCTTCGCGCAGGCGACAGATACGCAGTATTTT	CASSFAQATDTQYF
TRBJ1-2	-	-	TRBV27	15	TGTGCCAGCAGTTTATCCTCAACAGGGATTGCTGGCTACACCTTC	CASSLSSTGIAGYTF
TRBJ2-1	TRBD2	many	TRBV5-1	15	TGCGCCAGCAGCTCTAGCGGGGGTGACTACAATGAGCAGTTCTTC	CASSSSGGDYNEQFF
TRBJ2-1	-	many	TRBV6-2/TRBV6-3	14	TGTGCCAGCCGATCGGTAATACGGCACAATGAGCAGTTCTTC	CASRSVIRHNEQFF
TRBJ2-3	-	few	TRBV11-2	17	TGTGCCAGCAGCTTAAATCTCCCCGTGGGCCCTCCAGATACGCAGTATTTT	CASSLNLPVGPPDTQYF
TRBJ2-3	-	few	TRBV4-1	13	TGCGCCAGCAGCCAAGCGGAGACAGATACGCAGTATTTT	CASSQAETDTQYF
TRBJ2-7	TRBD1	-	TRBV7-2	15	TGTGCCAGCAGCTTCCAACAAGGGGCAGGGGGCGAGCAGTACTTC	CASSFQQGAGGEQYF
TRBJ2-7	-	few	TRBV7-2	15	TGTGCCAGCAGCTTAGAGTTTCTAAGCTCCTACGAGCAGTACTTC	CASSLEFLSSYEQYF
TRBJ2-7	TRBD2	once	TRBV6-1	15	TGTGCCAGCAGGGGCGGGGGGGCCGCGAAGTACGAGCAGTACTTC	CASRGGGAAKYEQYF
TRBJ2-1	-	many	TRBV11-2	17	TGTGCCAGCAGCTTAAGCCAGCGGGCAGGGAAATACAATGAGCAGTTCTTC	CASSLSQRAGKYNEQFF
TRBJ2-3	TRBD2	many	TRBV29-1	14	TGCAGCGCCGTCGCGCGGGAGGTGACAGATACGCAGTATTTT	CSAVAREVTDTQYF
TRBJ2-7	TRBD1	many	TRBV28	15	TGTGCCAGCAGTTCGCTGGACAGGGGGCGGGACGAGCAGTACTTC	CASSSLDRGRDEQYF
TRBJ1-2	-	many	TRBV12-3/TRBV12-4	13	TGTGCCAGCAGTTTAGGGCAGACCAGGGGCTACACCTTC	CASSLGQTRGYTF
TRBJ2-7	TRBD1	many	TRBV4-3	15	TGCGCCAGCAGTTTACGGACAGGGGTGTCCTACGAGCAGTACTTC	CASSLRTGVSYEQYF
TRBJ2-1	-	many	TRBV29-1	13	TGCAGCGTCGCTCGGGAGCTCTGGAATGAGCAGTTCTTC	CSVARELWNEQFF
TRBJ2-1	-	-	TRBV10-2	12	TGCGCCAGCACTGCGTTTGACAATGAGCAGTTCTTC	CASTAFDNEQFF
TRBJ2-1	-	few	TRBV4-3	16	TGCGCCAGCAGCCAGGGGCAGGCAGGGGCTTTCTATGAGCAGTTCTTC	CASSQGQAGAFYEQFF
TRBJ2-7	TRBD2	many	TRBV4-2	17	TGTGCCAGCAGCGTACTAGCGGGAGCCCAGGTCCGCTACGAGCAGTACTTC	CASSVLAGAQVRYEQYF
TRBJ2-5	TRBD2	-	TRBV20-1	16	TGCAGTGCTAGAGTCCCTAGCGGGGGGGCTCAAGAGACCCAGTACTTC	CSARVPSGGAQETQYF
TRBJ2-5	-	-	TRBV9	15	TGTGCCAGCAGCCCCTGGGGGGGGCTATTGGAGACCCAGTACTTC	CASSPWGGLLETQYF
TRBJ1-1	-	many	TRBV5-1	16	TGCGCCAGCAGCTCTACAGGGAATACCATGAACACTGAAGCTTTCTTT	CASSSTGNTMNTEAFF
TRBJ2-1	-	-	TRBV27	15	TGTGCCAGCAGTTTATTGGGGGGTTACAACAATGAGCAGTTCTTC	CASSLLGGYNNEQFF
TRBJ1-4	TRBD1	many	TRBV7-9	17	TGTGCCAGCAGCTCAAGAGCCCGGACAGGGAAATCGGAAAAACTGTTTTTT	CASSSRARTGKSEKLFF
TRBJ2-4	TRBD2	many	TRBV5-1	14	TGCGCCAGCAGCTTGGCCCCGGGGGGAGACATTCAGTACTTC	CASSLAPGGDIQYF
TRBJ2-5	TRBD2	few	TRBV5-1	14	TGCGCCAGCAGCAAAAGCGGGGATCAAGAGACCCAGTACTTC	CASSKSGDQETQYF
TRBJ2-7	TRBD2	once	TRBV29-1	14	TGCAGCGTCCCTGGGGGGGGACCCGGGGGCGAGCAGTACTTC	CSVPGGGPGGEQYF
TRBJ1-3	-	few	TRBV28	13	TGTGCCAGCAGCTTGTTTCTGGGAAACACCATATATTTT	CASSLFLGNTIYF
TRBJ2-1	-	-	TRBV4-1	16	TGCGCCAGCAGCCAGCAGAGCGGGACACCTTACAATGAGCAGTTCTTC	CASSQQSGTPYNEQFF
TRBJ2-7	TRBD1	-	TRBV20-1	14	TGCAGTGCTAAAGACAGGGGATTTACCTACGAGCAGTACTTC	CSAKDRGFTYEQYF
TRBJ1-5	-	few	TRBV27	13	TGTGCCAGCAGCCTAATGAGGAATCAGCCCCAGCATTTT	CASSLMRNQPQHF
TRBJ1-5	-	many	TRBV12-3/TRBV12-4	14	TGTGCCAGCAGTCGAGCCACTAGCAATCAGCCCCAGCATTTT	CASSRATSNQPQHF
TRBJ2-1	-	few	TRBV27	18	TGTGCCAGCAGTTCGGTTTGGGGGGGCCGAGTCGGGTACAATGAGCAGTTCTTC	CASSSVWGGRVGYNEQFF
TRBJ1-4	-	-	TRBV10-3	14	TGTGCCATCAGTGAGCCCCCCCGAGGTGAAAAACTGTTTTTT	CAISEPPRGEKLFF
TRBJ2-1	-	few	TRBV6-5	17	TGTGCCAGCAGTTACTCGAATCTAGAGCGGGCTGGAAATGAGCAGTTCTTC	CASSYSNLERAGNEQFF
TRBJ2-3	-	many	TRBV5-1	13	TGCGCCAGCAGCCCGGTTAGCACAGATACGCAGTATTTT	CASSPVSTDTQYF
TRBJ2-2	-	-	TRBV3-1	15	TGTGCCAGCAGCCAAGCTGGGGGGGCAACCGGGGAGCTGTTTTTT	CASSQAGGATGELFF
TRBJ2-7	-	-	TRBV29-1	12	TGCAGCGTCGGACCCGCGGACAGCAAGCAGTACTTC	CSVGPADSKQYF
TRBJ1-5	-	few	TRBV15	15	TGTGCCACCAGCAGAGATCGAAGTCTTAATCAGCCCCAGCATTTT	CATSRDRSLNQPQHF
TRBJ2-5	TRBD2	-	TRBV20-1	15	TGCAGTGCTATTACTCTAGCGGTGAAACAAGAGACCCAGTACTTC	CSAITLAVKQETQYF
TRBJ1-6	TRBD1	many	TRBV12-3/TRBV12-4	14	TGTGCCAGCGGGCCGACAGGGGCTGATTCACCCCTCCACTTT	CASGPTGADSPLHF
TRBJ2-2	TRBD1	few	TRBV20-1	15	TGCAGTGCTACCACCTATAACAGGGGGACCGGGGAGCTGTTTTTT	CSATTYNRGTGELFF
TRBJ2-1	TRBD2	-	TRBV5-6	18	TGTGCCAGCAGCTTGCCGGGAAGGACTAGCGGGCTCTACAATGAGCAGTTCTTC	CASSLPGRTSGLYNEQFF